A selection of T cell receptor beta chains follows, all from one sample in a study of early stage breast cancer tumors. Data came from immunoSEQ multiplex PCR; TCRdb stores just in-frame clones and leaves some out. The data contain about 72,000 clones, roughly 84% of them singletons. The specimen was blood. Receptors originate from a person in their sixties with breast cancer. The CDR3 runs from the conserved cysteine through the conserved F or W. The D gene is left open where the match is weak. Rows may omit the clone size; those that give it use once, few, many or a size class.

v_gene	abundance	d_gene	j_gene	CDR3nt	CDR3aa
TRBV5-1	.	.	TRBJ2-5	TGCGCCAGCAGAGCTTTCCCAGGTGGGCAAGAGACCCAGTACTTC	CASRAFPGGQETQYF
TRBV5-6	.	.	TRBJ2-5	TGTGCCAGCAGCTTTGACGAGACCCAGTACTTC	CASSFDETQYF
TRBV19	.	.	TRBJ2-2	TGTGCCAGTAGAGTCGGAGGCGGGGCAAACACCGGGGAGCTGTTTTTT	CASRVGGGANTGELFF
TRBV2	.	.	TRBJ2-6	TGTGCCAGTAGGGACTCCGGGATGATTAACGTCCTGACTTTC	CASRDSGMINVLTF
TRBV6-6	.	.	TRBJ2-3	TGTGCCAGCAGTTACTCGGCTACCTACACAGATACGCAGTATTTT	CASSYSATYTDTQYF
TRBV7-6	.	TRBD2	TRBJ2-3	TGTGCCAGCAGCTTAGTTCCGGGGGGGAGCACAGATACGCAGTATTTT	CASSLVPGGSTDTQYF
TRBV28	.	.	TRBJ2-3	TGTGCCAGCAGTCTCCGGGTTGGGACGCAGTATTTT	CASSLRVGTQYF
TRBV18	.	.	TRBJ1-1	TGTGCCAGCTCCCCCGGGGAGGGGACGCCTGAAGCTTTCTTT	CASSPGEGTPEAFF
TRBV11-2	.	.	TRBJ1-2	TGTGCCAGCAGCTTAGAGGGGAGATTCTATGGCTACACCTTC	CASSLEGRFYGYTF
TRBV9	.	.	TRBJ1-2	TGTGCCAGCAGCCCCGTCCCGGGCCGGAAGGATGGCTACACCTTC	CASSPVPGRKDGYTF
TRBV7-3	few	.	TRBJ2-2	TGTGCCAGCAGCTTTTCCTCTGGCGGGGAGCTGTTTTTT	CASSFSSGGELFF
TRBV5-8	once	TRBD1	TRBJ1-1	TGTGCCAGCAGCCTATGGTCCGGGACAGCCACTGAAGCTTTCTTT	CASSLWSGTATEAFF
TRBV30	.	.	TRBJ2-2	TGTGCCCGCCAAGGGGTTGTCAACACCGGGGAGCTGTTTTTT	CARQGVVNTGELFF